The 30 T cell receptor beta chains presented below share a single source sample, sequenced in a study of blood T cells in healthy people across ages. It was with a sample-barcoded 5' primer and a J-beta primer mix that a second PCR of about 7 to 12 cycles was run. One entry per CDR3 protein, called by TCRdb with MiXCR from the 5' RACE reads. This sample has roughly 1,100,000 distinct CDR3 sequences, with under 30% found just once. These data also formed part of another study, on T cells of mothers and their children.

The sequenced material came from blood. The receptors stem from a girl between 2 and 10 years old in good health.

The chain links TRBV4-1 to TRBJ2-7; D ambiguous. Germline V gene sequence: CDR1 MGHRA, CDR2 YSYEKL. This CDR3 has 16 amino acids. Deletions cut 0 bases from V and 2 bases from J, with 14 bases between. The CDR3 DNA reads TGCGCCAGCAGCCAAGATATCGCAGGAGATCCCTACGAGCAGTACTTC. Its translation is CASSQDIAGDPYEQYF.

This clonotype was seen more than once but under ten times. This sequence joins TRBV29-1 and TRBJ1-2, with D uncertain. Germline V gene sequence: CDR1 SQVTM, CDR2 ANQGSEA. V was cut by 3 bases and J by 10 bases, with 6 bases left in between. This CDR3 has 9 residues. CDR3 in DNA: TGCAGCGTTGATCCCACCTACACCTTC. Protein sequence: CSVDPTYTF.

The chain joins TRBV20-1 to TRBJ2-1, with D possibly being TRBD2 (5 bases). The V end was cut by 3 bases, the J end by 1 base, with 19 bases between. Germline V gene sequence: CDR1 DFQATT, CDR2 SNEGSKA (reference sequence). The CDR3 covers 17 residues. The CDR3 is CSASPSAGLLSYNEQFF. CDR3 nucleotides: TGCAGTGCTAGCCCCTCCGCGGGCCTCCTTTCCTACAATGAGCAGTTCTTC.

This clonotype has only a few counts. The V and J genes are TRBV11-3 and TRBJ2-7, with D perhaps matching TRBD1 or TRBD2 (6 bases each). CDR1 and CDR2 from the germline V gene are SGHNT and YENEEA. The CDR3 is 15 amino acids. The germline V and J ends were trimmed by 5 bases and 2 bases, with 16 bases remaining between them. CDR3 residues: CASSPRGAGAYEQYF. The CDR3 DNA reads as TGTGCCAGCAGCCCCCGCGGGGCAGGGGCCTACGAGCAGTACTTC.

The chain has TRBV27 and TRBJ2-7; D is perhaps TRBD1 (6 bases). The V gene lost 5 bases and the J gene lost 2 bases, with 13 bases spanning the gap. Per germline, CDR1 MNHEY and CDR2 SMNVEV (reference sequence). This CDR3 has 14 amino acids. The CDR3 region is CASSRDTGTYEQYF. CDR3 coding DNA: TGTGCCAGCAGTCGGGACACTGGAACCTACGAGCAGTACTTC.

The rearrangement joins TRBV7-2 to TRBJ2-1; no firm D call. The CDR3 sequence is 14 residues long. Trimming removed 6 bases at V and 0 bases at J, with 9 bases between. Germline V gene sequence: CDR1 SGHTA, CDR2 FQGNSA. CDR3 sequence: CASRFGDSYNEQFF. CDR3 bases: TGTGCCAGCAGGTTTGGCGACTCCTACAATGAGCAGTTCTTC.

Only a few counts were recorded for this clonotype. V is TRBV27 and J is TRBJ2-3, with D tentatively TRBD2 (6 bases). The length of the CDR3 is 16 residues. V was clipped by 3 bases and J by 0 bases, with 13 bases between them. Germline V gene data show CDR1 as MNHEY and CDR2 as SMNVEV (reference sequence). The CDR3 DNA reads TGTGCCAGCAGTTTGATAGCGGACCCGAGCACAGATACGCAGTATTTT. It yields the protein CASSLIADPSTDTQYF.

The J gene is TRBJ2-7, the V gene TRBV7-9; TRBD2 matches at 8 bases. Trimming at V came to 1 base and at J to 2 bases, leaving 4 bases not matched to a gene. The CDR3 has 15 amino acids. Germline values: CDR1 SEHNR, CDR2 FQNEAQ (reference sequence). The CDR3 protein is CASSLGTSGTYEQYV. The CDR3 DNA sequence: TGTGCCAGCAGCTTAGGCACTAGCGGAACCTACGAGCAGTACGTC.

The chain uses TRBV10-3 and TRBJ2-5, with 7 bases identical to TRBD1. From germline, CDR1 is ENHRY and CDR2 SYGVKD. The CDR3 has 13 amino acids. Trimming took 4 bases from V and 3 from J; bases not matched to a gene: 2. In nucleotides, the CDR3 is TGTGCCATCAGTGCCGGGACAGAAGAGACCCAGTACTTC. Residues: CAISAGTEETQYF.

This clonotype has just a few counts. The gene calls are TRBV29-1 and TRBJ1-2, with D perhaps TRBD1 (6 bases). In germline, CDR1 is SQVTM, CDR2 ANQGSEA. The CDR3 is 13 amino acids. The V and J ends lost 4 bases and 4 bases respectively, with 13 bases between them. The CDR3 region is CSVGQEISYGYTF. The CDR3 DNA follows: TGCAGCGTTGGACAGGAGATCTCCTATGGCTACACCTTC.

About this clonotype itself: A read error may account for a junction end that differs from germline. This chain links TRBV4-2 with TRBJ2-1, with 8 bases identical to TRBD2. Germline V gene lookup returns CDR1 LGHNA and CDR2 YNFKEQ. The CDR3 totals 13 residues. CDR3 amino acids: CASSTSGYNEQLF. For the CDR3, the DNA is TGTGCCAGCAGTACTAGCGGCTACAATGAGCAGCTCTTC.

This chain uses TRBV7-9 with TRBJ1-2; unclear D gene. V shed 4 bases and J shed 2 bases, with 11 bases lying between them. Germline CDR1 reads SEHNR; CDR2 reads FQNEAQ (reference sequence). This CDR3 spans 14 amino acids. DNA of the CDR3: TGTGCCAGCAGCTCCGTTTCCCCCAACTATGGCTACACCTTC. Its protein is CASSSVSPNYGYTF.

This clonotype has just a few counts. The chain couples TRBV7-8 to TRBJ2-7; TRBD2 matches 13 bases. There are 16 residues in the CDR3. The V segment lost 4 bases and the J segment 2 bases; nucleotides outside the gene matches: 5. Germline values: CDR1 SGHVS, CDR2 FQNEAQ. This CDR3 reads CASSSVGTSGTYEQYF. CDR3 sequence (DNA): TGTGCCAGCAGCTCCGTCGGGACTAGCGGGACCTACGAGCAGTACTTC.

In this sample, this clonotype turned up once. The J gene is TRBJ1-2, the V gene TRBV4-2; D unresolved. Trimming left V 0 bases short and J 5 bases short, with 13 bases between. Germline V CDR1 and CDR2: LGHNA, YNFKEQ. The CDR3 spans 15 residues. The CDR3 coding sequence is TGTGCCAGCAGCCAAGACCTTGGGGTGCTTTATGGCTACACCTTC. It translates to CASSQDLGVLYGYTF.

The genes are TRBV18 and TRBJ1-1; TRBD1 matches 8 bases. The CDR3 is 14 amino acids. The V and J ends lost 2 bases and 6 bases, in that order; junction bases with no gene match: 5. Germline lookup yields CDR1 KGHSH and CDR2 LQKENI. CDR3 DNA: TGTGCCAGCTCACCATCCGGACAGGGCCCTGAAGCTTTCTTT. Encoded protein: CASSPSGQGPEAFF.

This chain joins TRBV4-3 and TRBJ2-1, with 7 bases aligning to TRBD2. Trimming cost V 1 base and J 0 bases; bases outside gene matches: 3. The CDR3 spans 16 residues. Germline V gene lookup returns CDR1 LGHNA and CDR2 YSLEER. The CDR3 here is CASSQGRGVSYNEQFF. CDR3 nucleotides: TGCGCCAGCAGCCAAGGCCGGGGGGTCTCCTACAATGAGCAGTTCTTC.

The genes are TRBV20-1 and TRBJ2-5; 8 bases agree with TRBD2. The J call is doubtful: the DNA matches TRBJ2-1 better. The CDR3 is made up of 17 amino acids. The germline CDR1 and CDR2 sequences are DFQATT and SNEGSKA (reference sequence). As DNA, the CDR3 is TGCAGTGCTGGGGTAGCGGGGAGAGTTCGGGCAGGCAATGAGCAGTTCTTC. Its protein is CSAGVAGRVRAGNEQFF.

The CDR3 DNA sequence: TGTGCCAGCGGCACGTCCCGGGACACTGAAGCTTTCTTT. This translates into CASGTSRDTEAFF. The chain has TRBV7-2 and TRBJ1-1, with D unresolved. Germline lookup yields CDR1 SGHTA and CDR2 FQGNSA. Trimming cost V 8 bases and J 3 bases, with 13 bases left between them. CDR3 length: 13 amino acids.

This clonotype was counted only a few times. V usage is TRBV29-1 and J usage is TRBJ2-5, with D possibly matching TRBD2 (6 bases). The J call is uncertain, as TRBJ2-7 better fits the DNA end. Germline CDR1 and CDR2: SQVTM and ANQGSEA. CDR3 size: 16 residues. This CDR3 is CSVEGLLSGEVGEQYF. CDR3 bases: TGCAGCGTTGAGGGGTTGCTGTCGGGGGAGGTTGGCGAGCAGTACTTC.

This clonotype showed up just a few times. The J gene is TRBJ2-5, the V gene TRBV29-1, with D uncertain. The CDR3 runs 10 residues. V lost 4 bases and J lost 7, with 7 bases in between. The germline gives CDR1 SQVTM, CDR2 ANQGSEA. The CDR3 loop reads CSVGEGTQYF. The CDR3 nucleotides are TGCAGCGTTGGCGAAGGGACCCAGTACTTC. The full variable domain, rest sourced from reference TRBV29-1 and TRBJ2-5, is SAVISQKPSRDICQRGTSLTIQCQVDSQVTMMFWYRQQPGQSLTLIATANQGSEATYESGFVIDKFPISRPNLTFSTLTVSNMSPEDSSIYLCSVGEGTQYFGPGTRLLVL.

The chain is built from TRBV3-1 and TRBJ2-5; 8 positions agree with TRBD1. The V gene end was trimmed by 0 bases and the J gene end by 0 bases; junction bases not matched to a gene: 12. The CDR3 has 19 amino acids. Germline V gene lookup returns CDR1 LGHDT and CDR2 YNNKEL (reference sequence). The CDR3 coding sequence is TGTGCCAGCAGCCAAGATTTTTCCCCCAGGACAGGGTACCAAGAGACCCAGTACTTC. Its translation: CASSQDFSPRTGYQETQYF.

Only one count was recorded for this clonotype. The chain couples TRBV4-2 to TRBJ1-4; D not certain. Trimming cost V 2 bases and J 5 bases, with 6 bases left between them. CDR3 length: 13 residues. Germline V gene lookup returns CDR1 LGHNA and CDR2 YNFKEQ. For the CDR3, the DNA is TGTGCCAGCAGCCAAAACTTAAATGAAAAACTGTTTTTT. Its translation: CASSQNLNEKLFF.

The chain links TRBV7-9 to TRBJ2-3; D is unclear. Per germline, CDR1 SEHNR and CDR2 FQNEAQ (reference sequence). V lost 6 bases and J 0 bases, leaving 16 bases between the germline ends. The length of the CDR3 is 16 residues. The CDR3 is CASSGQDGASTDTQYF. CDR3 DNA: TGTGCCAGCAGTGGGCAGGACGGCGCTAGCACAGATACGCAGTATTTT.

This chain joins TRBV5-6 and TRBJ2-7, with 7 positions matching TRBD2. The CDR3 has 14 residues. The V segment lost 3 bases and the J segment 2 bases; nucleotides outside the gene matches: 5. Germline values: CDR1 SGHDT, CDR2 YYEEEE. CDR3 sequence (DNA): TGTGCCAGCAGCTCGGTGGGAGGGCCCTACGAGCAGTACTTC. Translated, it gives CASSSVGGPYEQYF. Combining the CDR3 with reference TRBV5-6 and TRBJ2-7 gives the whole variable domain DAGVTQSPTHLIKTRGQQVTLRCSPKSGHDTVSWYQQALGQGPQFIFQYYEEEERQRGNFPDRFSGHQFPNYSSELNVNALLLGDSALYLCASSSVGGPYEQYFGPGTRLTVT.

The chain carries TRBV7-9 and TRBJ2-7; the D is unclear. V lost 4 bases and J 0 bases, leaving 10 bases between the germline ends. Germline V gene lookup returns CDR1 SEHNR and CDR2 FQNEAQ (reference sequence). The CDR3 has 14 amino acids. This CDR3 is CASSSQGYSYEQYF. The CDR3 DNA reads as TGTGCCAGCAGCTCCCAAGGCTACTCCTACGAGCAGTACTTC.

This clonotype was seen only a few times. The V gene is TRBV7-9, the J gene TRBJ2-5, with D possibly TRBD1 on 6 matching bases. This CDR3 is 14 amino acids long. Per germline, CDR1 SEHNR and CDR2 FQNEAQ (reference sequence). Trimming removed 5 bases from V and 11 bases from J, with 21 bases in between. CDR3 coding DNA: TGTGCCAGCAGCCCGAACCTCCGGGACACAGAGCAGTACTTC. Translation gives CASSPNLRDTEQYF. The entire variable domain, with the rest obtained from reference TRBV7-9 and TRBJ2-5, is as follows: DTGVSQNPRHKITKRGQNVTFRCDPISEHNRLYWYRQTLGQGPEFLTYFQNEAQLEKSRLLSDRFSAERPKGSFSTLEIQRTEQGDSAMYLCASSPNLRDTEQYFGPGTRLLVL.

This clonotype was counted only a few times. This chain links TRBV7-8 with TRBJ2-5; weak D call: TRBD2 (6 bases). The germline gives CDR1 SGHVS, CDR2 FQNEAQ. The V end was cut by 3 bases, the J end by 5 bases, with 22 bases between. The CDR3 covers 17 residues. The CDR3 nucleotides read TGTGCCAGCAGCTTCGCTCGTGGTTCGGCGGAGGGTGAGACCCAGTACTTC. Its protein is CASSFARGSAEGETQYF.

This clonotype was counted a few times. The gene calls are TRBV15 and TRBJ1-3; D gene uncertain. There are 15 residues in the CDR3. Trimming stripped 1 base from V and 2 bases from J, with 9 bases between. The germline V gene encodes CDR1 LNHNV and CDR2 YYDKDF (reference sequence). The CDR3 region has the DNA TGTGCCACCAGCAGAGCAGGAGGTCCTGGAAACACCATATATTTT. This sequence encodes CATSRAGGPGNTIYF.

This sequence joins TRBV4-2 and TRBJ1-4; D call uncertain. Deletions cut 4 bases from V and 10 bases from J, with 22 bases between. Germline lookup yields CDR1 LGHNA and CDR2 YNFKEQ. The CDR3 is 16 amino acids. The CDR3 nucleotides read TGTGCCAGCAGCCCCCTTAGCGGAGGGTTGAGAGGAAAACTGTTTTTT. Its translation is CASSPLSGGLRGKLFF.

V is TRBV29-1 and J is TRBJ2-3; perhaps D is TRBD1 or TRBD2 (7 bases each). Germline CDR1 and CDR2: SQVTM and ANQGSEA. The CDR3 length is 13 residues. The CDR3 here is CRGRGHRTDTQYF. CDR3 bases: TGCAGGGGGAGGGGGCACCGCACAGATACGCAGTATTTT.